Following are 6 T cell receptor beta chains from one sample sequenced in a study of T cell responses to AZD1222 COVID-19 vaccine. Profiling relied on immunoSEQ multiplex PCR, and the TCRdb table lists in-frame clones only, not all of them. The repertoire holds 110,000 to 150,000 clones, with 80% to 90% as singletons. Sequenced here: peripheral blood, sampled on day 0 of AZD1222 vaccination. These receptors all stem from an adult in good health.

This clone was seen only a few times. Here the CDR3 DNA reads TGTGCCAGCAGTTACGGGGACAGGGCCTTCTATGGCTACACCTTC. Residues: CASSYGDRAFYGYTF. The rearrangement uses TRBV6-5 and TRBJ1-2, with 9 bases identical to TRBD1. CDR3 length equals 15 residues. V shed 2 bases and J 4 bases; nucleotides not matched to a gene: 5. Germline CDR1 reads MNHEY; CDR2 reads SVGAGI.

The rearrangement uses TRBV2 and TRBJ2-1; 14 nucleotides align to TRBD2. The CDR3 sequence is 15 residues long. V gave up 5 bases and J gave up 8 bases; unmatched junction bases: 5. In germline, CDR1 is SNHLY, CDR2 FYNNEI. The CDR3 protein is CASSTLTSGRDEQFF. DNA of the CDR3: TGTGCCAGCAGTACCCTGACTAGCGGGAGGGATGAGCAGTTCTTC.

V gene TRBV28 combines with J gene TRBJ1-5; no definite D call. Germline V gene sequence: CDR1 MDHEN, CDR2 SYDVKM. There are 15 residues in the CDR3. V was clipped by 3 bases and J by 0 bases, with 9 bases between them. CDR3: CASSFQLYSNQPQHF. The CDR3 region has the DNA TGTGCCAGCAGTTTCCAGCTTTATAGCAATCAGCCCCAGCATTTT. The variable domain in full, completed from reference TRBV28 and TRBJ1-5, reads DVKVTQSSRYLVKRTGEKVFLECVQDMDHENMFWYRQDPGLGLRLIYFSYDVKMKEKGDIPEGYSVSREKKERFSLILESASTNQTSMYLCASSFQLYSNQPQHFGDGTRLSIL.

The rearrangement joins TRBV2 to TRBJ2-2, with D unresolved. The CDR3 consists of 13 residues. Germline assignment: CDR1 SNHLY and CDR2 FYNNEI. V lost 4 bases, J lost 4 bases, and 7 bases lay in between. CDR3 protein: CASSAQRTGELFF. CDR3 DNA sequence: TGTGCCAGCAGTGCACAGCGCACCGGGGAGCTGTTTTTT.

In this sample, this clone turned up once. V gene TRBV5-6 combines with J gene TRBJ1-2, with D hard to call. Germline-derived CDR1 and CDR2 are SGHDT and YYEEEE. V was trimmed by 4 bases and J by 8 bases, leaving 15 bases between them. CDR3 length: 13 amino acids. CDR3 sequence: CASSPGSLGGYTF. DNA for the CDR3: TGTGCCAGCAGCCCGGGCTCCTTGGGGGGCTACACCTTC.

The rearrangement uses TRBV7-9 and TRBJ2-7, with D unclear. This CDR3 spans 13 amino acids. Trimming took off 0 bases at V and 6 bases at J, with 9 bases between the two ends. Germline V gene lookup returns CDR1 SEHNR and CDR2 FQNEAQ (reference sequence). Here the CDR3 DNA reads TGTGCCAGCAGCTTAGCCCCAGCATCCGAGCAGTACTTC. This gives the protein CASSLAPASEQYF.